The entry below describes one TCR beta chain. Antigen unknown. At one of its ends the junction is not consistent with the germline gene, which may arise from a read error. This record comes from a study of shared clonotypes between healthy human individuals. Looking at the study overall: For every donor, three CD4 naive, three CD4 memory, two CD8 naive and one CD8 memory plates were used.

CD4+ cells were split into CD45RA+ naive and CD45RA-negative memory subsets. Over several immunoSEQ plates, each subset's genomic DNA was distributed in even portions. This table comes from immunoSEQ multiplex PCR, and its TCRdb copy is limited to in-frame clones, with some not included. The data contain approximately 2.4 million clones, approximately 96% of them singletons. Study-level findings and limits: The low donor count limited represented genetic and exposure-history diversity.

This TCR was recovered from a man aged 18-30 years in good health. The sequenced sample consisted of naive CD4+ T cells sorted from blood. Indicated subset: CD45RA+ positively selected.

CDR3 amino acids: CASSQGIGTDTQYF. Written as DNA, the CDR3 is TGTGCTAGCAGTCAAGGGATCGGCACAGATACGCAGTATTTT. The gene calls are TRBV7-7 and TRBJ2-3; no firm D call. This CDR3 is built from 14 residues. Germline lookup yields CDR1 SSHAT and CDR2 FNYEAQ (reference sequence).